This T cell receptor (beta chain) was recorded in a study of T cell changes during pregnancy in multiple sclerosis. Libraries were prepared by immunoSEQ multiplex PCR; TCRdb keeps only in-frame clonotypes and omits some of them. The data show 70,000 to 100,000 clones, more than 90% seen once. V was clipped by 4 bases and J by 7 bases, with 11 bases between them. Germline assignment: CDR1 MRHNA and CDR2 SNTAGT. This CDR3 has 13 amino acids. The genes are TRBV6-4 and TRBJ2-1, with D perhaps matching TRBD1 (6 bases). The receptor comes from a female donor with multiple sclerosis, enrolled in a pregnancy study. The sequenced sample was peripheral blood, obtained in the first trimester of pregnancy. Here the CDR3 DNA reads TGTGCCAGCAGTGTGGGGGCCTCTAATGAGCAGTTCTTC. It specifies CASSVGASNEQFF.